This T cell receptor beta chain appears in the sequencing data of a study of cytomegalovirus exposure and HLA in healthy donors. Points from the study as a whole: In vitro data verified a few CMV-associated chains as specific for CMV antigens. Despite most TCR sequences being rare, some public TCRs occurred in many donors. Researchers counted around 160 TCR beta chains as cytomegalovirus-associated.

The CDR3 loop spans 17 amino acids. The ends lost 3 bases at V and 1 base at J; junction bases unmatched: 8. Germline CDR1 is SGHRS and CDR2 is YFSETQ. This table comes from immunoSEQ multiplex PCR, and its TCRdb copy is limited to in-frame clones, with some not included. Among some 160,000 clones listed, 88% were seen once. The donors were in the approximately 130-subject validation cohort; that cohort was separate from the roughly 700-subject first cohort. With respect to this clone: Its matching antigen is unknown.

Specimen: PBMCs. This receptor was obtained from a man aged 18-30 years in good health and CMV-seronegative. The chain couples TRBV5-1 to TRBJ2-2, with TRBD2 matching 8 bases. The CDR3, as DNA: TGCGCCAGCAGCTCTTGGGCGAGCGGGGGGAACACCGGGGAGCTGTTTTTT. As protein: CASSSWASGGNTGELFF. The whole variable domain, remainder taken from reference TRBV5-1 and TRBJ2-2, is KAGVTQTPRYLIKTRGQQVTLSCSPISGHRSVSWYQQTPGQGLQFLFEYFSETQRNKGNFPGRFSGRQFSNSRSEMNVSTLELGDSALYLCASSSWASGGNTGELFFGEGSRLTVL.